The TCR beta chain described here comes from a study of blood T cell repertoires in COVID-19. Overall study: COVID-19 samples collected from the United States, Italy and Spain covered acute and convalescent phases. PBMCs, B-cell-depleted T cells, or T cells were the source of the cDNA or gDNA that made up the material.

Authors' methods: Cell counts per sample came from amplifying reference gene primers. Assay: immunoSEQ multiplex PCR; the TCRdb copy retains only in-frame clones and omits some. The V and J calls and clone size come from that table; D and trimming were worked out from the DNA. The top ten clones hold roughly 28% of a sample with 60,000 to 70,000 clones, under 85% of them seen once. Trimming pared 2 bases from V and 1 base from J, leaving 11 bases between. Germline V gene data show CDR1 as KGHSH and CDR2 as LQKENI. The CDR3 covers 15 residues. This clonotype was sampled from a woman older than 75 with acute or convalescent COVID-19. The chain carries TRBV18 and TRBJ1-1; unclear D gene. The sample consisted of peripheral blood. The CDR3 loop reads CASSPMRQRNTEAFF. The CDR3 bases are TGTGCCAGCTCACCAATGAGGCAAAGGAACACTGAAGCTTTCTTT.